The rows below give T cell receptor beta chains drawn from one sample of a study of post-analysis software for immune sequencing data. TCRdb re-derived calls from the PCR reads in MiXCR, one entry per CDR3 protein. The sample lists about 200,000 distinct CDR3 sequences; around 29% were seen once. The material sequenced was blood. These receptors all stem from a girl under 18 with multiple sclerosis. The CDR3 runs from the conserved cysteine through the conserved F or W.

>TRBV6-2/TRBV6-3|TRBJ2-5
CASSPPLTFGEQYF
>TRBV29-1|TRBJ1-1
CSGQNTEAFF
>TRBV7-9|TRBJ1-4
CASSLEGTGNEKLFF
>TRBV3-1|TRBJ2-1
CAGSQGLAPSSYNEQFF
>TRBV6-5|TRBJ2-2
CASSYSTTGLNTGELFF
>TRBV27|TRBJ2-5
CASGKQGGETQYF
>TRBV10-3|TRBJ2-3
CAISGQGTDTQYF
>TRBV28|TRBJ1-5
CASSLTGNQPQHF
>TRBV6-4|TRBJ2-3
CASSELAGAGTQYF
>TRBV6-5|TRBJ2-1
CASSQIAGGLNEQFF
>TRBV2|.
CASSGGTSETYEQYF
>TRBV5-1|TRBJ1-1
CASSGTGGSTEAFF
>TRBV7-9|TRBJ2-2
CASTPTERGNTGELFF
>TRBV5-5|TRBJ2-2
CASSLGPGPRHANTGELFF
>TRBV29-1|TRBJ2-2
CSVEAGFPGFNTGELFF
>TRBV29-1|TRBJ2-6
CSVSTYSGANVLTF
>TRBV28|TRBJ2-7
CASSPGQGRQYF
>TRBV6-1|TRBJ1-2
CASREESLGGYTF
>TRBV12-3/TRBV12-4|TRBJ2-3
CTSSNIRRGTDTRYF
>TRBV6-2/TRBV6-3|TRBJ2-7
CASSRVHDGYEQYF
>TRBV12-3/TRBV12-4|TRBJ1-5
CASSPGTDQPQHF
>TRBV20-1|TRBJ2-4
CSARGGAGAKNIQYF
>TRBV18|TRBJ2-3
CASSPEGRGDTQYF
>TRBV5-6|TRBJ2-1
CASSRRALPGYNEQFF
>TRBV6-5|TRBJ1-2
CASRLDRDYGYTF
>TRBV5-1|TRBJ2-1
CASSLGAGNEQFF
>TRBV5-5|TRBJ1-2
CASSTKTGFHGYTF
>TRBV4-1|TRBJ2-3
CASSQAWGRDTQYF
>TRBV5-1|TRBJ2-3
CASKGLADTDTQYF
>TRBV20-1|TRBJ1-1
CSARRQGARNTEAFF
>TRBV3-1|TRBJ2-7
CASSLRLAGGEQYF
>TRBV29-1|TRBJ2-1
CSVEDLGGRTYNEQFF
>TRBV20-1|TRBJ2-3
CSARDLLAGDTDTQYF
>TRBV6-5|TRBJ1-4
CASSYWGEDEKLFF
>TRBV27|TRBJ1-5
CASRQLLSNQPQHF
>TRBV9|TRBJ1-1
CASSPSAGTRNTEAFF
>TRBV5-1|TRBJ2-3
CASSLGTGGWADTQYF